These 19 T cell receptor beta chains share one sample of origin, sequenced in a study of T cell changes during pregnancy in multiple sclerosis (dated 2019 in TCRdb). The library relied on the immunoSEQ multiplex PCR assay. What TCRdb holds here is the immuneACCESS table cut down to in-frame rearrangements. Part of the clones is not present; checked against another copy, under half of the missing clones reflect an unresolved V gene, and the others are unexplained. The sample table lists just under 95,000 clones, roughly 92% of them with a count of one. The top ten clones comprise about 2.4% of the sample. Material: peripheral blood, obtained in the first trimester of pregnancy. The receptors stem from a female donor with multiple sclerosis, enrolled in a pregnancy study.

The V gene is TRBV19, the J gene TRBJ1-4, with D possibly being TRBD1 (5 bases). Trimming removed 7 bases from V and 2 bases from J, with 14 bases in between. From germline, CDR1 is LNHDA and CDR2 SQIVND (reference sequence). The CDR3 covers 15 residues. The CDR3 region is CASTWQGGTNEKLFF. The CDR3 region has the DNA TGTGCCAGTACATGGCAGGGAGGTACTAATGAAAAACTGTTTTTT.

The gene calls are TRBV6-1 and TRBJ1-2, with TRBD1 matching over 10 bases. J lost 6 bases, V lost 3 bases, and 1 base had no gene match. The CDR3 contains 13 residues. Germline V gene lookup returns CDR1 MNHNS and CDR2 SASEGT. The CDR3 sequence is CASSEGQGNGYTF. As DNA, the CDR3 is TGTGCCAGCAGTGAGGGACAGGGGAATGGCTACACCTTC.

This sequence joins TRBV6-6 and TRBJ2-7; 7 bases match TRBD2. The ends lost 5 bases at V and 0 bases at J; junction bases unmatched: 4. CDR3 length: 14 amino acids. Germline V gene lookup returns CDR1 MNHNY and CDR2 SVGAGI (reference sequence). The DNA for the CDR3 is TGTGCCAGCAGTGCCCGGGACTACTCCTACGAGCAGTACTTC. The encoded protein is CASSARDYSYEQYF.

The chain links TRBV30 to TRBJ2-4; tentatively, D is TRBD1 (6 bases). Germline values: CDR1 GTSNPN, CDR2 SVGIG (reference sequence). Trimming stripped 4 bases from V and 9 bases from J, with 19 bases between. The CDR3 has 14 residues. The CDR3 is CAWNLARGLGIQYF. CDR3 bases: TGTGCCTGGAATTTAGCCAGGGGTTTGGGCATTCAGTACTTC.

This clone was seen just once. The CDR3 region has the DNA TGTGCCAGCCACCTGGGGGCCAGCGGATTGGGCGAGCAGTACTTC. Its translation is CASHLGASGLGEQYF. V is TRBV5-4 and J is TRBJ2-7; tentative D call: TRBD1 (6 bases). This CDR3 has 15 residues. Germline CDR1 and CDR2: SGHNT and YYREEE (reference sequence). The V and J ends lost 7 bases and 6 bases respectively, with 23 bases between them.

V is TRBV29-1 and J is TRBJ2-3; 7 bases align to TRBD2. CDR3 length equals 14 residues. Looked up from germline, CDR1 is SQVTM and CDR2 is ANQGSEA. V shed 4 bases and J 1 base; nucleotides not matched to a gene: 5. Here the CDR3 DNA reads TGCAGCGTTGTAGCTAGCGGCCGCACAGATACGCAGTATTTT. It codes for CSVVASGRTDTQYF.

The chain combines TRBV19 with TRBJ1-1; TRBD1 agrees at 9 bases. From germline, CDR1 is LNHDA and CDR2 SQIVND (reference sequence). The CDR3 length is 14 residues. V was clipped by 6 bases and J by 7 bases; unmatched bases: 9. The CDR3: CASRRDRATIEAFF. The CDR3 DNA follows: TGTGCCAGTAGAAGGGACAGGGCGACAATTGAAGCTTTCTTT.

V usage is TRBV19 and J usage is TRBJ2-4; D possibly corresponds to TRBD2 (6 bases). Deletions cut 1 base from V and 6 bases from J, with 10 bases between. This CDR3 is built from 14 residues. The germline CDR1 and CDR2 sequences are LNHDA and SQIVND (reference sequence). This chain's CDR3 is CASSIAGVGNIQYF. The CDR3, as DNA: TGTGCCAGTAGTATAGCGGGAGTAGGAAACATTCAGTACTTC.

This chain uses TRBV6-5 with TRBJ2-1; 10 nucleotides agree with TRBD2. The V gene end was trimmed by 7 bases and the J gene end by 2 bases; junction bases not matched to a gene: 5. The CDR3 totals 15 residues. Germline CDR1 reads MNHEY; CDR2 reads SVGAGI. The CDR3 region has the DNA TGTGCCAGCACTGTAGCGGGAGGCGCCTACAATGAGCAGTTCTTC. Translated, it gives CASTVAGGAYNEQFF.

V gene TRBV7-9 combines with J gene TRBJ2-2; D is undetermined. CDR3 length equals 14 residues. Germline V lookup: CDR1 SEHNR, CDR2 FQNEAQ (reference sequence). Trimming removed 4 bases from V and 4 bases from J, with 10 bases in between. CDR3 loop: CASSSPRSTGELFF. CDR3 sequence (DNA): TGTGCCAGCAGCTCCCCGAGGAGCACCGGGGAGCTGTTTTTT.

The CDR3 DNA reads TGTGCCAGCAACCCCGACGGGAGAATGAACACTGAAGCTTTCTTT. This sequence encodes CASNPDGRMNTEAFF. This rearrangement joins TRBV2 to TRBJ1-1, with D hard to call. V was trimmed by 7 bases and J by 0 bases, leaving 15 bases between them. The germline gives CDR1 SNHLY, CDR2 FYNNEI. The CDR3 covers 15 residues.

The chain combines TRBV29-1 with TRBJ1-4, with 8 bases lining up with TRBD1. CDR3 length: 16 residues. Germline V gene lookup returns CDR1 SQVTM and CDR2 ANQGSEA. V trimming: 4 bases; J trimming: 3 bases; junction bases outside the gene matches: 10. CDR3 sequence: CSVVVTGGLSNEKLFF. In DNA, the CDR3 is TGCAGCGTTGTTGTTACAGGGGGGTTGTCTAATGAAAAACTGTTTTTT.

This clone was observed once. V and J are TRBV7-9 and TRBJ2-7, with TRBD1 identical over 8 bases. V shed 4 bases, J shed 3 bases, and the junction held 8 bases outside the gene matches. The CDR3 spans 15 residues. Germline values: CDR1 SEHNR, CDR2 FQNEAQ (reference sequence). The CDR3 nucleotides are TGTGCCAGCAGCTATTCCGGACAGGGCTACTACGAGCAGTACTTC. Translation: CASSYSGQGYYEQYF.

The chain employs TRBV7-2 and TRBJ1-1, with a weak D call TRBD1 (6 bases). Germline values: CDR1 SGHTA, CDR2 FQGNSA. The germline V and J ends were trimmed by 3 bases and 7 bases, with 12 bases remaining between them. The CDR3 runs 13 residues. This CDR3 reads CASSLDRAFEAFF. Here the CDR3 DNA reads TGTGCCAGCAGCTTGGACAGAGCTTTTGAAGCTTTCTTT.

The chain recombines TRBV5-6 with TRBJ2-7, with a possible D match to TRBD2 (5 bases). The germline V gene has CDR1 SGHDT and CDR2 YYEEEE. V shed 2 bases and J shed 6 bases, with 6 bases lying between them. The length of the CDR3 is 11 residues. CDR3 DNA sequence: TGTGCCAGCAGCTTAGGAGGCGAGCAGTACTTC. Translation gives CASSLGGEQYF.

In its sample, this clone was seen once. This chain links TRBV6-1 with TRBJ2-5; D may be TRBD2 (5 bases). The CDR3 loop spans 12 amino acids. Trimming left V 3 bases short and J 4 bases short, with 6 bases between. In germline, CDR1 is MNHNS, CDR2 SASEGT. The CDR3 here is CASSDSGETQYF. CDR3 nucleotide sequence: TGTGCCAGCAGTGACAGCGGAGAGACCCAGTACTTC.

The chain recombines TRBV27 with TRBJ2-7, with TRBD2 identical over 7 bases. CDR3 length: 14 amino acids. Trimming took 1 base from V and 6 from J; bases not matched to a gene: 6. Germline lookup yields CDR1 MNHEY and CDR2 SMNVEV (reference sequence). The CDR3 sequence: CASSLLGEGPEQYF. The DNA for the CDR3 is TGTGCCAGCAGTTTATTGGGGGAGGGCCCCGAGCAGTACTTC.

This chain connects TRBV18 to TRBJ1-3; TRBD1 is a possible D gene (5 bases). The CDR3 contains 16 residues. Trimming cost V 0 bases and J 0 bases, with 9 bases left between them. In germline, CDR1 is KGHSH, CDR2 LQKENI. The CDR3 sequence is CASSPPGLISGNTIYF. The CDR3 region has the DNA TGTGCCAGCTCACCACCGGGACTCATCTCTGGAAACACCATATATTTT. Using reference TRBV18 and TRBJ1-3 for the parts outside the CDR3, the full variable domain is NAGVMQNPRHLVRRRGQEARLRCSPMKGHSHVYWYRQLPEEGLKFMVYLQKENIIDESGMPKERFSAEFPKEGPSILRIQQVVRGDSAAYFCASSPPGLISGNTIYFGEGSWLTVV.

The chain uses TRBV30 and TRBJ2-1, with 7 bases lining up with TRBD1. Germline CDR1 reads GTSNPN; CDR2 reads SVGIG (reference sequence). The CDR3 runs to 14 residues. The V and J ends lost 3 bases and 0 bases, in that order; junction bases with no gene match: 2. CDR3 nucleotide sequence: TGTGCCTGGAGGACAGGGTCCTCCTACAATGAGCAGTTCTTC. Translation gives CAWRTGSSYNEQFF.